The 4 T cell receptor beta chains reported below all come from one sample, sequenced in a study of beta chain features in type 1 diabetes (dated by TCRdb to 2017 to 2018). The antigens of these receptors remain unknown. General findings and caveats noted by the study authors: A moderate but significant shortening of TCRB CDR3 length was observed in type 1 diabetes patients in all four CD4+ subsets.

Libraries were made using the immunoSEQ multiplex PCR assay. All of the isolated RNA was reverse transcribed with the High Capacity cDNA Reverse Transcription Kit, so expressed TCRB transcripts were sequenced. As stored in TCRdb, this immuneACCESS dataset retains in-frame rearrangements with V and J assigned. A fraction of the clones does not appear; measured against another copy, unresolved V genes explain less than half of the discrepancy, and the remainder lacks a known reason. The sample contains around 160,000 clones, roughly 9% of them found a single time. Roughly 0.72% of the sample is taken by the ten largest. Material: central memory CD4+ T cells from blood. These receptors were obtained from a woman between 25 and 40 years old with type 1 diabetes.

J is TRBJ2-7 and V is TRBV4-2; the D gene is possibly TRBD1 (6 bases). From germline, CDR1 is LGHNA and CDR2 YNFKEQ. V shed 0 bases and J shed 3 bases, with 18 bases lying between them. This CDR3 region has 17 residues. The CDR3 coding sequence is TGTGCCAGCAGCCAAGATTATAGGACAGAGGGCCACTACGAGCAGTACTTC. Protein sequence: CASSQDYRTEGHYEQYF.

This clone was counted only a few times. This rearrangement joins TRBV19 to TRBJ2-5; 8 bases match TRBD2. CDR1 is LNHDA, CDR2 SQIVND, per germline (reference sequence). Trimming removed 4 bases from V and 4 bases from J; junction bases left unmatched: 11. The CDR3 sequence is 16 residues long. The CDR3 bases are TGTGCCAGTAGTAGGGTAGCGGGATTAGGTCGAGAGACCCAGTACTTC. Its protein is CASSRVAGLGRETQYF.

The V and J genes are TRBV28 and TRBJ2-5; TRBD2 matches at 7 bases. With 5 bases clipped from V and 5 bases from J, the junction kept 5 bases outside the gene matches. The CDR3 has 13 residues. Germline V gene data show CDR1 as MDHEN and CDR2 as SYDVKM. The CDR3 nucleotides read TGTGCCAGCAGTAGCGGGAACGGCGAGACCCAGTACTTC. Amino acids: CASSSGNGETQYF.

This clone was seen a handful of times. The rearrangement links TRBV9 to TRBJ2-1; 7 nucleotides line up with TRBD1. V shed 0 bases and J 0 bases; nucleotides not matched to a gene: 0. The CDR3 length is 15 residues. The V gene's germline CDR1 is SGDLS and CDR2 YYNGEE. The CDR3 reads CASSVGQGSYNEQFF. The CDR3 DNA reads as TGTGCCAGCAGCGTAGGACAGGGCTCCTACAATGAGCAGTTCTTC.